This is a list of T cell receptor beta chains from one sample in a study of blood T cells in healthy people across ages. TCRdb fed the 5' RACE reads into MiXCR, producing one record per CDR3 protein. Of some 940,000 distinct CDR3 sequences listed, 25% to 30% are singletons. These data also formed part of another study, on T cells of mothers and their children.

The sample comprised blood. The receptors originated from a woman in her forties in good health. Each CDR3 is given with its conserved first and last residue. Fields, in order: V gene, clone size, D gene, J gene, CDR3 DNA, CDR3 protein. The D gene is left open where the match is weak. The size entry is marked missing in some rows and otherwise reads once, few, many or a size class.

>TRBV28|NA|NA|TRBJ2-4
TGTGCCGGTTCCGGGCCCCTAAACATTCAGTACTTC
CAGSGPLNIQYF
>TRBV12-3/TRBV12-4|many|NA|TRBJ2-5
TGTGCCAGCAGTCCCGGACTGGCGGCGCAGACCCAGTACTTC
CASSPGLAAQTQYF
>TRBV7-2|few|NA|TRBJ1-1
TGTGCCAGCAGCTTAGGGTATGGAGTTGAAGCTTTCTTT
CASSLGYGVEAFF
>TRBV19|NA|TRBD1|TRBJ1-1
TGTGCCAGTAGTTCGACAGGGGAGTTCACTGAAGCTTTCTTT
CASSSTGEFTEAFF
>TRBV4-1|NA|NA|TRBJ1-1
TGCGCCAGCAGCCCCGTCAACGCTGAAGCTTTCTTT
CASSPVNAEAFF
>TRBV6-2/TRBV6-3|many|NA|TRBJ2-5
TGTGCCAGCAGTTACGTCGGGGGCGGGGAGACCCAGTACTTC
CASSYVGGGETQYF
>TRBV11-1|few|NA|TRBJ1-1
TGTGCCAGCAGCTTAGTAGGGTACCAAGCTTTCTTT
CASSLVGYQAFF
>TRBV18|few|NA|TRBJ1-1
TGTGCCAGCTCACCGGGACAAGACACTGAAGCTTTCTTT
CASSPGQDTEAFF
>TRBV7-2|NA|NA|TRBJ2-4
TGTGCCAGCAGACGAACCTCCGGGACAAAAAACATTCAGTACTTC
CASRRTSGTKNIQYF
>TRBV5-1|NA|NA|TRBJ1-2
TGCGCCACCGCGCCAGGGGATCGCTATGGCTACACCTTC
CATAPGDRYGYTF
>TRBV7-9|NA|NA|TRBJ2-1
TGTGCCAGCAGCTTAGTGAGGAATAAGCAGTTCTTC
CASSLVRNKQFF
>TRBV5-1|once|NA|TRBJ2-5
TGCGCCAGCAGCTTGGGCTTCGCAGGGGCTGGGGAGACCCAGTACTTC
CASSLGFAGAGETQYF
>TRBV7-2|NA|NA|TRBJ1-5
TGTGCCAGCAGCCCGGACGACTTGGGCAATCAGCCCCAGCATTTT
CASSPDDLGNQPQHF
>TRBV7-9|few|NA|TRBJ1-1
TGTGCCAGCAGCTTCACAGGGACAGCTTTCTTT
CASSFTGTAFF
>TRBV7-2|NA|NA|TRBJ1-6
TGTGCCAGCAGCTTAGTGGAGGGGAGCGGTTTACCCCTCCACTTT
CASSLVEGSGLPLHF
>TRBV20-1|NA|NA|TRBJ2-1
TGCAGTGCTGGGCAAAATGAGCAGTTCTTC
CSAGQNEQFF
>TRBV7-2|many|TRBD2|TRBJ2-1
TGTGCCAGCAGCTTTTTCCTCACTAGCGGGGGGGGAGAGCAGTTCTTC
CASSFFLTSGGGEQFF
>TRBV2|few|NA|TRBJ1-2
TGTGCCAGCAGGGATTTGGAGAACTATGGCTACACCTTC
CASRDLENYGYTF
>TRBV27|NA|NA|TRBJ1-2
TGTGCCAGCAGTCAGTGGGGGGGGGGCCACGGCTACACCTTC
CASSQWGGGHGYTF
>TRBV12-3/TRBV12-4|few|NA|TRBJ2-5
TGTGCCAGCAGTGCTGGGATTTTCCATGAGACCCAGTACTTC
CASSAGIFHETQYF
>TRBV7-2|NA|NA|TRBJ2-7
TGTGCCGGCAGCTCAGATAGGACAGCTAACTACGAGCAGTACTTC
CAGSSDRTANYEQYF
>TRBV3-1|few|NA|TRBJ1-1
TGTGCCAGCAGCCCGGGGCGGTTTGAAGCTTTCTTT
CASSPGRFEAFF
>TRBV5-5|NA|NA|TRBJ2-3
TGTGCCAGCAGCTTGGCCCGGACAGACACAGATACGCAGTATTTT
CASSLARTDTDTQYF
>TRBV5-1|few|NA|TRBJ1-2
TGCGCCAGCAGCTGGGGGGCAGGCTCCAACTATGGCTACACCTTC
CASSWGAGSNYGYTF
>TRBV29-1|NA|NA|TRBJ2-7
TGCAGCGTTGGACAGCTGGACTACGAGCAGTACTTC
CSVGQLDYEQYF
>TRBV15|few|NA|TRBJ2-5
TGTGCCACCAGCGAAGAGTGGAGGGGGCTCTACAATGAGCAGTACTTC
CATSEEWRGLYNEQYF
>TRBV7-2|NA|NA|TRBJ1-4
TGTGCCAGCAGCCTTTCTTATCCAACTAATGAAAAACTGTTTTTT
CASSLSYPTNEKLFF
>TRBV11-2|NA|TRBD1|TRBJ1-2
TGTGCCAGCAGCGGACACCAGGGGGGGCGCATGGATGGCTACACCTTC
CASSGHQGGRMDGYTF
>TRBV28|few|TRBD1|TRBJ2-7
TGTGCCAGCAGCTTCCCCGGGACAGACTCCTACGAGCAGTACTTC
CASSFPGTDSYEQYF
>TRBV5-1|many|TRBD1|TRBJ2-5
TGCGCCAGCAGCTCAAACGGACAGGGGGCGCGGGAGACCCAGTACTTC
CASSSNGQGARETQYF
>TRBV29-1|few|TRBD2|TRBJ2-1
TGCAGCGTAGGGACTAGGAGTAATGAGCAGTTCTTC
CSVGTRSNEQFF
>TRBV6-5|NA|NA|TRBJ2-3
TGTGCCACCAAAGGACAGATCACAGATACGCAGTATTTT
CATKGQITDTQYF
>TRBV6-1|NA|NA|TRBJ1-2
TGTGCCAGCAGTGAAGGTGGCAGACTGGATCATGGCTACACCTTC
CASSEGGRLDHGYTF
>TRBV5-1|few|TRBD2|TRBJ2-1
TGCGCCAGCAGCTCCGGAGGTGGAGCGGGGGGAACCTCCTACAATGAGCAGTTCTTC
CASSSGGGAGGTSYNEQFF
>TRBV12-5|few|TRBD1|TRBJ2-2
TGTGCTAGTGGTTTGGACAGGGGGCGCGCCGGGGAGCTGTTTTTT
CASGLDRGRAGELFF
>TRBV29-1|many|NA|TRBJ2-5
TGCAGCGTTTCCTATGGTGGGACCCAGTACTTC
CSVSYGGTQYF